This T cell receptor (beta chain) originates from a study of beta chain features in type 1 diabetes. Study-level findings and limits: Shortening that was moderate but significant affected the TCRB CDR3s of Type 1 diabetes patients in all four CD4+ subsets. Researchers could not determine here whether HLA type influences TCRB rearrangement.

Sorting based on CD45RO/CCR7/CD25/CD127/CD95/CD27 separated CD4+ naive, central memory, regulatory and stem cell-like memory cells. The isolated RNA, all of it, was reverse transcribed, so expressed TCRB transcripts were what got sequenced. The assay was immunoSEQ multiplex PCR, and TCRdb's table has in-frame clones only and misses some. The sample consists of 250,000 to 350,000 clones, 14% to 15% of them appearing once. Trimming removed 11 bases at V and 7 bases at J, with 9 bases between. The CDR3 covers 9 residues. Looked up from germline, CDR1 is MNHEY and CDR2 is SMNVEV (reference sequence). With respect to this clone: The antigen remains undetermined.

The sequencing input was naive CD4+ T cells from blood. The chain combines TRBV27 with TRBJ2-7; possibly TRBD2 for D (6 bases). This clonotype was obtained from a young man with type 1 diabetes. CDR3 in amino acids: CAVRGEQYF. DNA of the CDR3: TGTGCCGTTCGGGGGGAGCAGTACTTC.